The text below deals with one T cell receptor (beta chain). Antigen unknown. The CDR3 runs 12 residues. The germline V gene encodes CDR1 SGHTA and CDR2 FQGNSA. Trimming took 2 bases from V and 5 from J, leaving 6 bases between them. The sample belongs to a study of breast tumors, draining lymph nodes, adjacent tissues. General observations from the study: Tumor TCR diversity was below lymph nodes but above nontumor tissue.

The lymph nodes were axillary draining lymph nodes from breast cancer patients. TCRdb independently ran MiXCR on the multiplex PCR reads; one entry per CDR3 protein. The table includes under 300,000 distinct CDR3 sequences, under 40% detected once. Specimen: axillary lymph node tissue. This receptor was identified in a female donor with breast cancer. Some clones in this sample may be carry-over from other donors' samples. The chain carries TRBV7-2 and TRBJ1-1; D unresolved. CDR3 nucleotides: TGTGCCAGCAGCTTAAGGGTGACTGAAGCTTTCTTT. The encoded protein is CASSLRVTEAFF. The full variable domain, rest sourced from reference TRBV7-2 and TRBJ1-1, is GAGVSQSPSNKVTEKGKDVELRCDPISGHTALYWYRQSLGQGLEFLIYFQGNSAPDKSGLPSDRFSAERTGGSVSTLTIQRTQQEDSAVYLCASSLRVTEAFFGQGTRLTVV.